The TCR beta chain described here comes from a study of cytomegalovirus exposure and HLA in healthy donors. Researchers ran the PCR with 60 Vbeta and 13 Jbeta primers. Produced via immunoSEQ multiplex PCR; TCRdb's table is partial and in-frame only. Altogether 100,000 to 150,000 clones are present, 82% being singletons, with the ten largest covering 0.95% to 1.5%. The CDR3 sequence is 16 residues long. Deletions cut 7 bases from V and 0 bases from J, with 15 bases between. Germline CDR1 WNHNN, CDR2 SYGVQD (reference sequence). As for this clone: What it binds is not known.

Study outcomes and limitations: An observed cluster of highly shared sequence variants was recorded as a likely sequencing artifact. Associated with HLA alleles at 0.05 false discovery rate in a later analysis were approximately 17,000 TCR beta sequences.

Though nominally healthy at sampling, donors likely had unrecorded immune exposures. The specimen sequenced was PBMCs. The sequence came from a boy under 18 in good health and CMV-seronegative. This chain uses TRBV10-1 with TRBJ2-2; D possibly corresponds to TRBD1 (6 bases). The CDR3 spells CASNTGSPPNTGELFF. CDR3 coding DNA: TGCGCCAGCAATACAGGGTCACCCCCGAACACCGGGGAGCTGTTTTTT.